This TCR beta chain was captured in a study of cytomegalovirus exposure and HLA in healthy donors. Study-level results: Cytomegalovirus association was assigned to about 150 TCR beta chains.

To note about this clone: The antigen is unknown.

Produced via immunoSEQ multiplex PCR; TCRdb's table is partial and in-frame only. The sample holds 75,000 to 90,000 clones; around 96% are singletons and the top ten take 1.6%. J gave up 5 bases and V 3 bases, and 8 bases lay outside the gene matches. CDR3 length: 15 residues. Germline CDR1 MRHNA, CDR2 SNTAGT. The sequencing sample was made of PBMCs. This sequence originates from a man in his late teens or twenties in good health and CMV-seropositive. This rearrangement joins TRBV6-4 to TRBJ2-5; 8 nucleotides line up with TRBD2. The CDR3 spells CASSESSSGSETQYF. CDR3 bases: TGTGCCAGCAGTGAGTCGTCCAGCGGGAGTGAGACCCAGTACTTC.